What follows describes a single T cell receptor (beta chain). Its antigen is undetermined. This sample was included in a study of human T cells and chemical hapten exposure. Study findings and constraints: Alopecia affecting every donor means their immune response may not match healthy people's.

Time point denoted: patch test 3, about 24 weeks after DPC sensitization. Treatment indicated: therapeutic diphenylcyclopropenone sensitization with weekly scalp DPC. The authors' processing: Samples held a median of approximately 94,000 TCRs, range about 23,224–750,000. TCRdb recomputed calls from the RACE reads with MiXCR, one row per CDR3 protein. The V and J calls come from TCRdb's annotation, not from the publication. The repertoire has more than 45,000 distinct CDR3 sequences, around an eighth of them found once; the top ten carry 2.4%. The CDR3 runs to 18 residues. Germline V CDR1 and CDR2: SGDLS, YYNGEE. V lost 1 base to trimming and J lost 0 bases, with 18 bases between them.

The receptor was isolated from a man aged 25-45 years with alopecia areata. Some clones in this sample may be carry-over from other donors' samples. The sequencing used whole blood, collected in connection with sensitization to the hapten diphenylcyclopropenone (DPC). V gene TRBV9 combines with J gene TRBJ2-3, with D possibly TRBD1 on 6 matching bases. The CDR3 DNA is TGTGCCAGCAGCGTATCGGCGGGTGGGCAGGGGAGCACAGATACGCAGTATTTT. Encoded protein: CASSVSAGGQGSTDTQYF.